This T cell receptor beta chain was captured in a study of vaccination and CD4 T cells after COVID-19. On the study more broadly: Diagnosis preceded the drawing of post-COVID samples by a median roughly 96 days (range 35 to 161). Cellular stimulation was performed using overlapping spike peptides derived from SARS-CoV-2, HCoV-NL63, HCoV-OC43 and HCoV-229E.

On this clonotype itself: Its specificity is not known.

V was pared by 6 bases and J by 5 bases, with 6 bases of the junction left unmatched. CDR1 MNHEY and CDR2 SVGEGT come from the germline V gene. This CDR3 is 13 amino acids long. Researchers used the Oncomine TCR Beta short-read assay to sequence DNA from cultured CD4+ T cells. Genomic DNA extraction was carried out from cultured CD4+ T cells. In TCRdb, the PCR reads were re-called with MiXCR into one record per CDR3 protein. Here the sample spans approximately 9,300 distinct CDR3 sequences, nearly 35% being singletons. Treatment specified: roughly 11-day PBMC culture with coronavirus spike peptide pools or control peptides (ViraFEST assay). Prior to the COVID-19 pandemic (2011-2018), the unexposed donor's CD4+ T cells were collected.

V usage is TRBV6-2 or TRBV6-3 and J usage is TRBJ2-7; the match to TRBD2 covers 8 bases. Input material: CD4+ T cells from blood, cultured in vitro. This receptor was taken from a human donor in good health. The CDR3 protein is CASRYSGNNEQYF. The CDR3 nucleotides read TGTGCCAGCAGATATAGCGGGAATAACGAGCAGTACTTC.